The next 26 T cell receptor beta chains were all read from a single sample in a study of patients and donors after allogeneic stem cell transplantation. TCRdb independently ran MiXCR on the RT-PCR reads; one entry per CDR3 protein. Of about 16,000 distinct CDR3 sequences in the sample, roughly a quarter were seen once. Source material: blood, either unsorted or a sorted T cell fraction (not recorded which). The receptors derive from a human donor who was either an allogeneic HSCT recipient or a stem cell or donor lymphocyte infusion donor (not recorded which). It is not recorded whose cells these are; they may come from a transplant donor.

The rearrangement links TRBV28 to TRBJ1-3; TRBD1 might be the D (6 bases). V was trimmed by 6 bases and J by 0 bases, leaving 9 bases between them. Germline CDR1 reads MDHEN; CDR2 reads SYDVKM. CDR3 size: 14 residues. The CDR3 region is CASSDRSSGNTIYF. In DNA form, the CDR3 reads TGTGCCAGCAGCGACAGGAGCTCTGGAAACACCATATATTTT.

This clonotype has just a few counts. CDR3 protein: CAWRTPNQPQHF. The CDR3 region has the DNA TGTGCCTGGAGAACTCCTAATCAGCCCCAGCATTTT. This sequence joins TRBV30 and TRBJ1-5; D not certain. Germline V gene sequence: CDR1 GTSNPN, CDR2 SVGIG (reference sequence). The CDR3 loop spans 12 amino acids. The V gene lost 3 bases and the J gene lost 4 bases, with 7 bases spanning the gap.

The V call is TRBV5-4, the J call TRBJ2-3; the match to TRBD1 covers 8 bases. The length of the CDR3 is 15 residues. V was pared by 0 bases and J by 4 bases, with 4 bases of the junction left unmatched. The germline CDR1 and CDR2 sequences are SGHNT and YYREEE (reference sequence). The CDR3 sequence: CASSLARTGSDTQYF. Here the CDR3 DNA reads TGTGCCAGCAGCTTGGCCAGGACAGGGTCAGATACGCAGTATTTT. Using reference TRBV5-4 and TRBJ2-3 for the parts outside the CDR3, the full variable domain is ETGVTQSPTHLIKTRGQQVTLRCSSQSGHNTVSWYQQALGQGPQFIFQYYREEENGRGNFPPRFSGLQFPNYSSELNVNALELDDSALYLCASSLARTGSDTQYFGPGTRLTVL.

This clonotype was observed a handful of times. In nucleotides, the CDR3 is TGCGCCAGCAGCTTGGCTCCCGGGACAGGGGGCACTGAAGCTTTCTTT. This encodes CASSLAPGTGGTEAFF. This sequence joins TRBV5-1 and TRBJ1-1; 11 positions match TRBD1. Germline V gives CDR1 SGHRS, CDR2 YFSETQ. V lost 0 bases to trimming and J lost 4 bases; unmatched junction nucleotides: 5. CDR3 length equals 16 residues.

In its sample, this clonotype was seen a few times. This chain connects TRBV7-9 to TRBJ2-3, with TRBD2 matching 15 bases. CDR3 length: 17 residues. V shed 6 bases and J 4 bases; nucleotides not matched to a gene: 8. CDR1 is SEHNR, CDR2 FQNEAQ, per germline (reference sequence). CDR3 bases: TGTGCCAGCAGACTCGGACTAGCGGGGGGGTTCGCAGATACGCAGTATTTT. The encoded protein is CASRLGLAGGFADTQYF.

The rearrangement joins TRBV7-9 to TRBJ1-1; no firm D call. The germline V gene encodes CDR1 SEHNR and CDR2 FQNEAQ (reference sequence). The V and J ends lost 8 bases and 8 bases respectively, with 12 bases between them. The CDR3 length is 11 residues. CDR3 coding DNA: TGTGCCAGCTCAACCTTGGGGGAAGCTTTCTTT. Protein sequence: CASSTLGEAFF.

In this sample, this clonotype turned up a few times. The genes are TRBV7-9 and TRBJ1-4; possibly TRBD1 for D (6 bases). The ends were cut back, 4 bases at V and 4 bases at J, with 10 bases in the middle. Germline V CDR1 and CDR2: SEHNR, FQNEAQ (reference sequence). This CDR3 region has 14 residues. This chain's CDR3 is CASSSGQINEKLFF. In nucleotides, the CDR3 is TGTGCCAGCAGCTCCGGACAGATTAATGAAAAACTGTTTTTT.

In its sample, this clonotype was seen a few times. The chain employs TRBV20-1 and TRBJ1-2; D is perhaps TRBD1 (5 bases). Germline assignment: CDR1 DFQATT and CDR2 SNEGSKA (reference sequence). The CDR3 runs 11 residues. Trimming stripped 8 bases from V and 3 bases from J, with 10 bases between. DNA for the CDR3: TGCAGTACAGACAGAGACTATGGCTACACCTTC. Its protein product is CSTDRDYGYTF.

This clonotype came up a few times. The V call is TRBV10-1, the J call TRBJ1-2; 8 positions agree with TRBD1. J gave up 8 bases and V 6 bases, and 8 bases lay outside the gene matches. Germline loops: CDR1 WNHNN, CDR2 SYGVQD (reference sequence). This CDR3 comprises 13 residues. CDR3 bases: TGCGCCAGCAGGGTGACAGGGGAAGGCGGCTACACCTTC. The encoded protein is CASRVTGEGGYTF.

This clonotype showed up just a few times. V gene TRBV25-1 combines with J gene TRBJ1-1; 7 bases map to TRBD1. Per germline, CDR1 MGHDK and CDR2 SYGVNS. This CDR3 comprises 14 residues. V lost 6 bases and J lost 0; bases outside the gene matches: 4. The CDR3 here is CASRQTGLNTEAFF. The CDR3 DNA is TGTGCCAGCAGACAGACAGGGTTGAACACTGAAGCTTTCTTT.

The V and J genes are TRBV12-3 or TRBV12-4 and TRBJ2-3; 13 bases are a match to TRBD2. With 6 bases clipped from V and 4 bases from J, the junction kept 4 bases outside the gene matches. The CDR3 contains 15 residues. CDR3 DNA: TGTGCCAGCAGACTGACTAGCGGGGGGTCAGATACGCAGTATTTT. It yields the protein CASRLTSGGSDTQYF.

This clonotype was seen many times. This chain connects TRBV20-1 to TRBJ2-5; 14 bases are shared with TRBD2. CDR3 length: 15 residues. J lost 4 bases, V lost 3 bases, and 4 bases had no gene match. Germline-derived CDR1 and CDR2 are DFQATT and SNEGSKA (reference sequence). The CDR3 region has the DNA TGCAGTGCTAGTGCCGGGACTAGCGGGGGAGAGACCCAGTACTTC. It is translated as CSASAGTSGGETQYF.

The chain has TRBV20-1 and TRBJ1-2; no clear D. The CDR3 length is 9 residues. The germline V gene encodes CDR1 DFQATT and CDR2 SNEGSKA (reference sequence). CDR3 region: CRRGDGYTF. CDR3 bases: TGCAGAAGAGGTGATGGCTACACCTTC.

The chain is built from TRBV3-1 and TRBJ2-7; D not resolved. This CDR3 spans 16 amino acids. V was shortened by 0 bases and J by 6 bases, with 18 bases between the two germline ends. Germline V lookup: CDR1 LGHDT, CDR2 YNNKEL (reference sequence). The CDR3 coding sequence is TGTGCCAGCAGCCAAGACAACGGGCCCCGTCCCGGCGAGCAGTACTTC. The encoded protein is CASSQDNGPRPGEQYF.

The chain carries TRBV6-6 and TRBJ2-3, with a tentative D call TRBD1 (5 bases). The CDR3 loop spans 13 amino acids. The V end was cut by 6 bases, the J end by 0 bases, with 7 bases between. Per germline, CDR1 MNHNY and CDR2 SVGAGI (reference sequence). The CDR3 bases are TGTGCCAGCAGCCGACAGAGCACAGATACGCAGTATTTT. Translating it yields CASSRQSTDTQYF.

This clonotype was counted ten times or more. J is TRBJ1-6 and V is TRBV12-3 or TRBV12-4; no clear D gene. V lost 3 bases, J lost 9 bases, and 15 bases lay in between. The length of the CDR3 is 15 residues. DNA of the CDR3: TGTGCCAGCAGTTTGGAAGCACACACGGTTTCACCCCTCCACTTT. It is translated as CASSLEAHTVSPLHF.

The CDR3 coding sequence is TGTGCCAGCAGGGCCAGACAGGGGACCGGGGAGCTGTTTTTT. As protein: CASRARQGTGELFF. V gene TRBV6-4 combines with J gene TRBJ2-2; TRBD1 aligns across 8 bases. Germline V lookup: CDR1 MRHNA, CDR2 SNTAGT. The CDR3 consists of 14 residues. The ends lost 6 bases at V and 5 bases at J; junction bases unmatched: 5.

This clonotype was detected only a few times. The chain has TRBV3-1 and TRBJ1-1; 7 bases fit TRBD1. The CDR3 spans 16 residues. Germline CDR1 reads LGHDT; CDR2 reads YNNKEL (reference sequence). V shed 1 base, J shed 1 base, and the junction held 6 bases outside the gene matches. CDR3 nucleotides: TGTGCCAGCAGCCAAGCGGGACAGCTAAGGAACACTGAAGCTTTCTTT. The encoded protein is CASSQAGQLRNTEAFF. Variable domain in full (rest from reference TRBV3-1 and TRBJ1-1): DTAVSQTPKYLVTQMGNDKSIKCEQNLGHDTMYWYKQDSKKFLKIMFSYNNKELIINETVPNRFSPKSPDKAHLNLHINSLELGDSAVYFCASSQAGQLRNTEAFFGQGTRLTVV.

The chain joins TRBV9 to TRBJ1-6; D is possibly TRBD1 (6 bases). Germline CDR1 SGDLS, CDR2 YYNGEE. The CDR3 loop spans 16 amino acids. The V gene lost 4 bases and the J gene lost 7 bases, with 18 bases spanning the gap. CDR3 coding DNA: TGTGCCAGCAGCCCCACAGGGCCCTCGGGAAATTCACCCCTCCACTTT. Translating gives CASSPTGPSGNSPLHF.

V is TRBV20-1 and J is TRBJ2-6, with a weak D call TRBD1 (6 bases). This CDR3 region has 12 residues. The germline CDR1 and CDR2 sequences are DFQATT and SNEGSKA (reference sequence). With 3 bases removed from V and 11 bases from J, the gap between germline ends came to 11 bases. CDR3 in amino acids: CSASGTTHVLTF. Here the CDR3 DNA reads TGCAGTGCTAGCGGGACAACGCACGTCCTGACTTTC.

In DNA, the CDR3 is TGCGCCAGCAGCTTGACAGGGGAAGATCAGCCCCAGCATTTT. Amino acid sequence: CASSLTGEDQPQHF. The V gene is TRBV5-1, the J gene TRBJ1-5; 7 bases match TRBD1. Germline trimming cut 1 base from V and 5 bases from J; bases unmatched to any gene: 3. The CDR3 is made up of 14 amino acids. Germline V gene data show CDR1 as SGHRS and CDR2 as YFSETQ. The full variable domain, in which reference TRBV5-1 and TRBJ1-5 provide the parts outside the CDR3, is KAGVTQTPRYLIKTRGQQVTLSCSPISGHRSVSWYQQTPGQGLQFLFEYFSETQRNKGNFPGRFSGRQFSNSRSEMNVSTLELGDSALYLCASSLTGEDQPQHFGDGTRLSIL.

The chain carries TRBV7-9 and TRBJ2-7; a possible D gene is TRBD2 (6 bases). The V and J ends lost 8 bases and 2 bases respectively, with 16 bases between them. The CDR3 spans 14 residues. From germline, CDR1 is SEHNR and CDR2 FQNEAQ (reference sequence). The CDR3 region is CASAPLGGAYEQYF. The CDR3 bases are TGTGCCAGCGCACCTCTTGGAGGGGCCTACGAGCAGTACTTC.

This clonotype has only a few counts. V and J are TRBV5-5 and TRBJ1-5, with a weak D call TRBD1 (5 bases). Per germline, CDR1 SGHKS and CDR2 YYEKEE (reference sequence). The CDR3 totals 15 residues. V was shortened by 2 bases and J by 0 bases, with 9 bases between the two germline ends. The CDR3 protein is CASSFVGGSNQPQHF. In nucleotides, the CDR3 is TGTGCCAGCAGCTTTGTGGGGGGTAGCAATCAGCCCCAGCATTTT.

The rearrangement joins TRBV18 to TRBJ1-2; D gene unclear. CDR1 and CDR2 from the germline V gene are KGHSH and LQKENI. The CDR3 totals 13 residues. Trimming cost V 2 bases and J 6 bases, with 10 bases left between them. In DNA form, the CDR3 reads TGTGCCAGCTCACCATGGGAAGGCGATGGCTACACCTTC. This sequence encodes CASSPWEGDGYTF.

The chain recombines TRBV5-1 with TRBJ1-6; no definite D call. Trimming removed 4 bases from V and 7 bases from J, with 15 bases in between. The CDR3 covers 15 residues. The germline CDR1 and CDR2 sequences are SGHRS and YFSETQ. The CDR3 spells CASSRLLSMNSPLHF. In DNA form, the CDR3 reads TGCGCCAGCAGCCGTCTGTTGTCCATGAATTCACCCCTCCACTTT.

The chain combines TRBV25-1 with TRBJ1-1; a possible D gene is TRBD1 (6 bases). Germline V lookup: CDR1 MGHDK, CDR2 SYGVNS. The CDR3 is made up of 13 amino acids. Trimming stripped 7 bases from V and 4 bases from J, with 13 bases between. CDR3 residues: CASNRRGSTEAFF. CDR3 DNA: TGTGCCAGCAACAGGAGGGGGAGCACTGAAGCTTTCTTT.